This T cell receptor beta chain was sequenced in a study of blood T cell repertoires in COVID-19. Allocation to cohorts depended on clinical history reported by the participants. This CDR3 contains 15 residues. Germline V lookup: CDR1 SSHAT, CDR2 FNYEAQ (reference sequence). About this clone: The junction departs from the called germline gene at one end, perhaps through a read error. Other nucleotide sequences from this sample produce the same CDR3.

Authors' processing steps: Scientists estimated how many nucleated cells there were by amplifying reference gene primers. Only in-frame clones appear in the TCRdb table, and some are missing; sequencing was by immunoSEQ multiplex PCR. The DNA gave D and trimming, while V, J and clone size come from that table. The sample yields almost 350,000 clones, around nine tenths seen once. The gene calls are TRBV7-7 and TRBJ2-1, with TRBD2 matching 12 bases. Specimen: PBMCs or T cells enriched from blood (not recorded which). The clonotype comes from a woman aged 25 to 39 who had been exposed to COVID-19. CDR3 nucleotides: TGTGCTAGCAGCTTGGGGACTAGCGGGTACAATGAGCAGTTCTTC. Residues: CASSLGTSGYNEQFF.